Listed below are T cell receptor beta chains from one sample, sequenced in a study of T cell repertoires in cytomegalovirus infection. Their recognized antigens are unknown. TCRdb recomputed calls from the reads with MiXCR, one row per CDR3 protein. In the table there are roughly 800,000 distinct CDR3 sequences, 25% to 30% of which are singletons. Specimen: cultured CD8+ T cells from PBMCs, collected from culture after CMV antigen stimulation. Every receptor here comes from a human donor in good health (CMV status not recorded). Some clones in this sample may be carry-over from other donors' samples. Each CDR3 is given with its conserved first and last residue.

TRBV7-9	TRBJ2-2	CASSLAEGSGELFF
TRBV7-6	TRBJ2-1	CASSLRGGSVNEQFF
TRBV7-6	TRBJ2-1	CASSLKPLDNNEQFF
TRBV27	TRBJ1-2	CASSLSGPIPSYTF
TRBV5-1	TRBJ1-4	CASSLAGGAYEKLFF
TRBV7-8	TRBJ2-5	CASSLASRQGETQYF
TRBV19	TRBJ1-2	CASRSYGQGDYGYTF
TRBV7-3	TRBJ2-1	CASSPRRGSSNEQFF
TRBV6-1	TRBJ2-7	CASSYGLRFPSYEQYF
TRBV5-1	TRBJ2-7	CASSLADRTVHEQYF
TRBV28	TRBJ1-5	CASSLYENSNQPQHF
TRBV12-3/TRBV12-4	TRBJ1-1	CASTGTMNTEAFF
TRBV6-5	TRBJ2-7	CASSYSSRTYEQYF
TRBV20-1	TRBJ1-1	CSARPLMQVVNTEAFF
TRBV27	TRBJ2-7	CASSPITGALSYEQYF
TRBV4-2	TRBJ2-1	CASSQGWNEQFF